This record covers a single T cell receptor beta chain. The data were produced by immunoSEQ multiplex PCR, yet TCRdb's version contains in-frame clones alone and is incomplete. Among hundreds of thousands of clones listed, 85% were seen once. J was trimmed by 5 bases and V by 4 bases; bases with no gene match: 11. Germline V gives CDR1 SGHNT, CDR2 YYREEE (reference sequence). The CDR3 is 15 residues long. The sample originates from a study of blood T cell repertoires in COVID-19. Overall study: The United States, Italy and Spain provided the acute and convalescent COVID-19 samples. T cells, B-cell-depleted T cells, or PBMCs supplied cDNA or gDNA.

The rearrangement joins TRBV5-4 to TRBJ2-5, with TRBD2 matching over 7 bases. This TCR came from a woman under 30 with acute or convalescent COVID-19. Material: peripheral blood. This chain's CDR3 is CASSPREGSGETQYF. The CDR3 region has the DNA TGTGCCAGCAGCCCAAGGGAGGGGAGCGGGGAGACCCAGTACTTC.